This T cell receptor (beta chain) was profiled in a study of blood T cell repertoires in COVID-19 (dated by TCRdb to about 2020). In the study overall: The collaborator samples originated in the United States, Italy and Spain and spanned the acute and convalescent phases of COVID-19. The material from the prospective study consisted of cDNA or gDNA derived from T cells, B-cell-depleted T cells, or PBMCs. Samples were obtained from the ongoing ImmuneRACE study (first 160 participants) and from over 1,000 subjects provided by 6 global collaborators. The dataset comprised deeply sampled blood TCRbeta repertoires from subjects exposed to, actively infected with, or recovered from COVID-19. Where available, HLA class I and class II types were obtained from metadata supplied by the sample provider rather than from assay-based typing. Sample metadata almost always included a de-identified subject ID, COVID-19 status, age in years and sex. The repertoires were released in a freely available public database intended as a resource for research on the immune response to SARS-CoV-2.

For this clone: Its antigen specificity is not known. No quality values exist for individual bases; no much larger clone is one base distant.

Per the germline V gene (reference sequence), GTSNPN is the CDR1 and SVGIG is the CDR2. V gives up 0 bases and J gives up 11 bases, and the segment between their germline ends measures 16 bases. The CDR3, from cysteine to phenylalanine, totals 13 residues. Of the read, only the CDR3 DNA is kept; its 39 bases are in frame from base 1. What the study reported, not specific to this receptor: How much clinical and demographic metadata was included differed by source and by participant, and the metadata was provided uncurated.

The immunoSEQ Assay, a bias-controlled multiplex PCR, was used to amplify TCRbeta CDR3 regions from genomic DNA. The paper's data handling went like this. Nucleated cell counts per sample were estimated from amplification of reference gene primers within the assay. To quantify the absolute abundance of each unique TCRbeta CDR3 rearrangement, sequence reads were collapsed and filtered. For each sample, productive Simpson clonality was calculated as the square root of Simpson's diversity index across productive rearrangements. The clones in this table, taken by TCRdb from immuneACCESS, are in-frame only. Not every clone is retained; where verified, under half of the shortfall comes from an unresolved V gene, and the cause of the rest is unknown. V and J calls and clone size are as listed in that table; D and trimming were resolved from the DNA. A total of 140,000 or so clones appear in this sample, 65% to 90% of them only once. The ten largest clonotypes hold 10% of the sample.

Each collaborating institution followed its own protocols to collect whole blood in K2EDTA tubes. For TCRbeta analysis, collaborators shipped samples in one of three forms: frozen whole blood, isolated PBMCs, or DNA extracted from either of those sample types. The receptor comes from a man aged 55-75 years with active or convalescent COVID-19. The chain couples TRBV30 to TRBJ1-1; a tentative D call is TRBD1 (5 bases match). The sequencing sample was made of peripheral blood. The DNA is TGTGCCTGGAGTGTAGGGTTCAGGGTTGGTGCTTTCTTT. The resulting protein is CAWSVGFRVGAFF.